Sequencing of this T cell receptor beta chain was carried out in a study of cytomegalovirus exposure and HLA in healthy donors. Study-wide results and limits: An analysis that came later showed most CMV-associated TCR beta chains appearing HLA-restricted.

PCR employed 60 Vbeta and 13 Jbeta primers. Profiling relied on immunoSEQ multiplex PCR, and the TCRdb table lists in-frame clones only, not all of them. The sample lists 100,000 to 150,000 clones, 80% to 85% seen once, with about 0.71% in the top ten. J lost 6 bases, V lost 0 bases, and 11 bases had no gene match. The CDR3 has 17 residues. Germline loops: CDR1 SGHRS, CDR2 YFSETQ. As to this clone: What it binds is unknown.

This TCR was recovered from a man in his late teens or twenties in good health and CMV-seronegative. Material for sequencing was PBMCs. V gene TRBV5-1 combines with J gene TRBJ2-3; 9 positions agree with TRBD2. The chain's CDR3 is CASSLEGLAGPGDTQYF. CDR3 nucleotides: TGCGCCAGCAGCTTGGAGGGGCTAGCGGGGCCCGGGGATACGCAGTATTTT.